This passage covers 25 T cell receptor beta chains from one sample sequenced in a study of radiation and T cells in renal cell carcinoma. Repertoires were generated with immunoSEQ multiplex PCR, while TCRdb's copy carries only in-frame clones and drops some. The data contain tens of thousands of clones, approximately 80% of them seen just once; the ten biggest clones take up 35% to 45%. Time point here: baseline pretreatment blood. Treatment: 15 Gy SBRT to primary tumor, nephrectomy 4 weeks later. The sample consisted of blood, taken from a patient whose treatment included radiotherapy and nephrectomy. These receptors came from a man aged 55 to 70 with renal cell carcinoma.

The chain joins TRBV29-1 to TRBJ2-1; 7 nucleotides match TRBD2. The CDR3 sequence is 14 residues long. V lost 4 bases to trimming and J lost 1 base; unmatched junction nucleotides: 4. Germline V gene lookup returns CDR1 SQVTM and CDR2 ANQGSEA. The CDR3 nucleotides read TGCAGCGTTGGGGCTAGCGGTTCCTACAATGAGCAGTTCTTC. Translation gives CSVGASGSYNEQFF.

This rearrangement joins TRBV19 to TRBJ2-1; the D is unclear. Per the germline V gene, CDR1 is LNHDA and CDR2 is SQIVND (reference sequence). V lost 4 bases and J lost 14, with 12 bases in between. This CDR3 is 11 amino acids long. The CDR3 DNA follows: TGTGCCAGTAGTACCGACGGCGACAAGTTCTTC. Its translation is CASSTDGDKFF.

This clone was seen more than once but under ten times. The chain combines TRBV27 with TRBJ2-3; D is ambiguous. The V and J ends lost 6 bases and 1 base respectively, with 17 bases between them. The CDR3 spans 16 residues. Germline CDR1 reads MNHEY; CDR2 reads SMNVEV (reference sequence). CDR3 region: CASSDRRTPGTDTQYF. The DNA for the CDR3 is TGTGCCAGCAGCGATAGGAGAACGCCAGGCACAGATACGCAGTATTTT.

The chain uses TRBV4-1 and TRBJ2-7; TRBD2 matches at 7 bases. V trimming: 1 base; J trimming: 3 bases; junction bases outside the gene matches: 3. The CDR3 loop spans 14 amino acids. The V gene's germline CDR1 is MGHRA and CDR2 YSYEKL. This chain's CDR3 is CASSQASGRYEQYF. For the CDR3, the DNA is TGCGCCAGCAGCCAAGCTAGCGGCCGCTACGAGCAGTACTTC.

This sequence joins TRBV29-1 and TRBJ2-3; 12 bases fit TRBD1. Trimming took 6 bases from V and 1 from J; bases not matched to a gene: 17. The CDR3 has 19 amino acids. Germline lookup yields CDR1 SQVTM and CDR2 ANQGSEA. The CDR3 loop reads CSVSTTGTGGPPCTDTQYF. CDR3 sequence (DNA): TGCAGCGTCTCCACGACCGGGACAGGGGGCCCCCCCTGCACAGATACGCAGTATTTT.

The rearrangement links TRBV7-2 to TRBJ1-1; D gene uncertain. The V and J ends lost 5 bases and 6 bases respectively, with 13 bases between them. CDR3 length equals 13 residues. The germline V gene encodes CDR1 SGHTA and CDR2 FQGNSA. The CDR3 sequence is CASSLGPRAEAFF. The CDR3 DNA is TGTGCCAGCAGCCTTGGGCCCCGCGCTGAAGCTTTCTTT.

The chain joins TRBV30 to TRBJ1-2, with D maybe TRBD1 (5 bases). V was clipped by 0 bases and J by 8 bases, with 10 bases between them. The CDR3 has 12 residues. From germline, CDR1 is GTSNPN and CDR2 SVGIG (reference sequence). The chain's CDR3 is CAWSVGTLGYTF. The DNA for the CDR3 is TGTGCCTGGAGTGTCGGGACGCTCGGCTACACCTTC.

The V gene is TRBV6-5, the J gene TRBJ1-1; the D gene is possibly TRBD1 (5 bases). This CDR3 comprises 13 residues. Deletions cut 2 bases from V and 1 base from J, with 5 bases between. Germline V lookup: CDR1 MNHEY, CDR2 SVGAGI. The CDR3 sequence is CASSYGGNTEAFF. The CDR3 coding sequence is TGTGCCAGCAGTTACGGGGGGAACACTGAAGCTTTCTTT.

This clone has more than one count but fewer than ten. The chain couples TRBV5-4 to TRBJ2-1, with D possibly being TRBD1 (7 bases). The CDR3 covers 15 residues. Germline V gene sequence: CDR1 SGHNT, CDR2 YYREEE (reference sequence). Trimming pared 1 base from V and 10 bases from J, leaving 18 bases between. The CDR3 DNA reads as TGTGCCAGCAGCTTGCCGGGACAGCGGAGGGTGGAGCAGTTCTTC. This sequence encodes CASSLPGQRRVEQFF.

The gene calls are TRBV18 and TRBJ1-1; D not resolved. CDR1 KGHSH and CDR2 LQKENI come from the germline V gene. The CDR3 totals 15 residues. The ends were cut back, 6 bases at V and 3 bases at J, with 17 bases in the middle. The CDR3 protein is CASSPDSRRDTEAFF. The CDR3 DNA follows: TGTGCCAGCTCCCCAGATTCCCGAAGGGACACTGAAGCTTTCTTT.

The chain links TRBV14 to TRBJ2-1; no clear D gene. From germline, CDR1 is SGHDN and CDR2 FVKESK. The CDR3 spans 15 residues. With 0 bases removed from V and 5 bases from J, the gap between germline ends came to 11 bases. CDR3 nucleotide sequence: TGTGCCAGCAGCCAAGATCATGAGTGGAACAATGAGCAGTTCTTC. Its protein product is CASSQDHEWNNEQFF.

The rearrangement joins TRBV18 to TRBJ2-3; TRBD2 matches at 7 bases. Germline CDR1 KGHSH, CDR2 LQKENI. This CDR3 contains 15 residues. V dropped 4 bases and J dropped 0; count of bases not matched to a gene: 4. CDR3 region: CASSQLALSTDTQYF. Written as DNA, the CDR3 is TGTGCCAGCTCACAACTAGCGTTAAGCACAGATACGCAGTATTTT.

This rearrangement joins TRBV6-1 to TRBJ2-1; perhaps TRBD2 as D (6 bases). Germline assignment: CDR1 MNHNS and CDR2 SASEGT. The CDR3 is 15 residues long. The V gene lost 5 bases and the J gene lost 6 bases, with 17 bases spanning the gap. The CDR3, as DNA: TGTGCCAGCAGTACAATAGCGGCGGCCATCAATGAGCAGTTCTTC. Its translation is CASSTIAAAINEQFF.

The V call is TRBV14, the J call TRBJ1-2; no reliable D call. Germline CDR1 SGHDN, CDR2 FVKESK. V was trimmed by 1 base and J by 2 bases, leaving 11 bases between them. The CDR3 is made up of 15 amino acids. The CDR3 DNA reads as TGTGCCAGCAGCCAAGTGGGGAGGTCGAACTATGGCTACACCTTC. Protein: CASSQVGRSNYGYTF.

CDR3 in DNA: TGTGCCAGCAGCTTGGCCCCCTCTGGCCTATACGAGCAGTACTTC. Its protein product is CASSLAPSGLYEQYF. This chain links TRBV5-4 with TRBJ2-7, with D hard to call. The CDR3 length is 15 residues. Germline CDR1 reads SGHNT; CDR2 reads YYREEE (reference sequence). The germline V and J ends were trimmed by 0 bases and 4 bases, with 14 bases remaining between them.

This CDR3 reads CASSFGGANEKLFF. CDR3 nucleotide sequence: TGCGCCAGCAGCTTCGGAGGGGCTAATGAAAAACTGTTTTTT. The chain joins TRBV5-1 to TRBJ1-4, with D possibly matching TRBD1 (5 bases). This CDR3 has 14 amino acids. Germline lookup yields CDR1 SGHRS and CDR2 YFSETQ. V dropped 2 bases and J dropped 3 bases, with 8 bases sitting between them.

This rearrangement joins TRBV7-8 to TRBJ2-7, with D unresolved. The germline V and J ends were trimmed by 0 bases and 5 bases, with 11 bases remaining between them. Germline CDR1 and CDR2: SGHVS and FQNEAQ. CDR3 length: 14 amino acids. In DNA, the CDR3 is TGTGCCAGCAGCTTAGCGGGTCGAGTAAACGAGCAGTACTTC. This translates into CASSLAGRVNEQYF.

In this sample, this clone turned up once. The chain recombines TRBV11-2 with TRBJ2-5; D gene uncertain. The CDR3 runs to 13 residues. Per the germline V gene, CDR1 is SGHAT and CDR2 is FQNNGV. With 5 bases removed from V and 5 bases from J, the gap between germline ends came to 12 bases. The CDR3 coding sequence is TGTGCCAGCAGCCGATCTCAGGCTGAGACCCAGTACTTC. Amino acids: CASSRSQAETQYF. The complete variable domain, with remaining parts taken from reference TRBV11-2 and TRBJ2-5, reads EAGVAQSPRYKIIEKRQSVAFWCNPISGHATLYWYQQILGQGPKLLIQFQNNGVVDDSQLPKDRFSAERLKGVDSTLKIQPAKLEDSAVYLCASSRSQAETQYFGPGTRLLVL.

This chain uses TRBV18 with TRBJ2-1; D gene uncertain. Trimming removed 1 base at V and 7 bases at J, with 5 bases between. This CDR3 is built from 12 residues. Germline values: CDR1 KGHSH, CDR2 LQKENI. As DNA, the CDR3 is TGTGCCAGCTCACCACTGGGTAATGAGCAGTTCTTC. Amino acids: CASSPLGNEQFF.

This chain joins TRBV5-1 and TRBJ2-1; 8 bases are a match to TRBD2. Germline V lookup: CDR1 SGHRS, CDR2 YFSETQ. The CDR3 is made up of 16 amino acids. J lost 8 bases, V lost 4 bases, and 14 bases had no gene match. CDR3 nucleotide sequence: TGCGCCAGCAGCATCACTAGCGGAAACGGGTGGGATGAGCAGTTCTTC. Encoded protein: CASSITSGNGWDEQFF.

This clone showed up just once. The rearrangement joins TRBV15 to TRBJ2-7; the match to TRBD1 covers 9 bases. The junction had 7 bases not matched to a gene; V was cut back by 3 bases and J by 7 bases. This CDR3 spans 14 amino acids. The germline V gene has CDR1 LNHNV and CDR2 YYDKDF (reference sequence). CDR3 in amino acids: CATSSRDRVGEQYF. CDR3 nucleotides: TGTGCCACCAGCAGCAGGGACAGGGTTGGGGAGCAGTACTTC.

The chain uses TRBV5-4 and TRBJ2-2; D remains unclear. Looked up from germline, CDR1 is SGHNT and CDR2 is YYREEE (reference sequence). There are 16 residues in the CDR3. V was clipped by 4 bases and J by 0 bases, with 13 bases between them. The CDR3 bases are TGTGCCAGCAGCCCCCGGACGGAAACGAACACCGGGGAGCTGTTTTTT. Its protein product is CASSPRTETNTGELFF.

The chain recombines TRBV5-4 with TRBJ2-3, with a possible D match to TRBD2 (6 bases). V gave up 4 bases and J gave up 4 bases, with 19 bases separating them. This CDR3 is 16 amino acids long. Germline CDR1 and CDR2: SGHNT and YYREEE (reference sequence). The CDR3 sequence: CASSLRTGGGADTQYF. As DNA, the CDR3 is TGTGCCAGCAGCCTACGTACCGGGGGTGGGGCAGATACGCAGTATTTT.

The rearrangement uses TRBV9 and TRBJ2-2; D remains ambiguous. V was shortened by 6 bases and J by 5 bases, with 14 bases between the two germline ends. This CDR3 spans 14 amino acids. From germline, CDR1 is SGDLS and CDR2 YYNGEE. CDR3 bases: TGTGCCAGCACCCGATCCTCGAGAACCGGGGAGCTGTTTTTT. Its translation: CASTRSSRTGELFF. Drawing the rest from reference TRBV9 and TRBJ2-2, the complete variable domain is DSGVTQTPKHLITATGQRVTLRCSPRSGDLSVYWYQQSLDQGLQFLIQYYNGEERAKGNILERFSAQQFPDLHSELNLSSLELGDSALYFCASTRSSRTGELFFGEGSRLTVL.

This chain links TRBV7-9 with TRBJ2-7; D is ambiguous. The CDR3 runs to 13 residues. The germline V gene encodes CDR1 SEHNR and CDR2 FQNEAQ (reference sequence). V was clipped by 1 base and J by 4 bases, with 8 bases between them. CDR3 in DNA: TGTGCCAGCAGCTTAGGATATGGGTACGAGCAGTACTTC. This gives the protein CASSLGYGYEQYF. The whole variable domain, filled in from reference TRBV7-9 and TRBJ2-7, reads DTGVSQNPRHKITKRGQNVTFRCDPISEHNRLYWYRQTLGQGPEFLTYFQNEAQLEKSRLLSDRFSAERPKGSFSTLEIQRTEQGDSAMYLCASSLGYGYEQYFGPGTRLTVT.